A single sample gave rise to the 26 T cell receptor beta chains below, sequenced in a study of T cell responses to AZD1222 COVID-19 vaccine. TCRdb's copy holds only in-frame clones and misses some; the assay was immunoSEQ multiplex PCR. This sample carries 110,000 or so clones, 88% of them seen once, and the ten largest clones take around a tenth. Here the sequenced sample was peripheral blood, taken on day 0 of AZD1222 vaccination. These receptors were taken from an adult in good health.

This clone was observed a few times. The V gene is TRBV19, the J gene TRBJ1-2; 8 positions agree with TRBD1. Trimming removed 3 bases from V and 4 bases from J; junction bases left unmatched: 4. The CDR3 spans 14 residues. CDR1 and CDR2 from the germline V gene are LNHDA and SQIVND (reference sequence). The CDR3 reads CASSIDRGSYGYTF. The CDR3 bases are TGTGCCAGTAGTATTGACAGGGGAAGCTATGGCTACACCTTC.

The rearrangement uses TRBV4-1 and TRBJ2-1; 9 bases line up with TRBD2. This CDR3 has 18 amino acids. Germline trimming cut 3 bases from V and 2 bases from J; bases unmatched to any gene: 11. Germline CDR1 reads MGHRA; CDR2 reads YSYEKL. This CDR3 reads CASSHQDLAGAAYNEQFF. CDR3 nucleotide sequence: TGCGCCAGCAGCCACCAAGATTTAGCGGGAGCTGCCTACAATGAGCAGTTCTTC.

The rearrangement joins TRBV9 to TRBJ2-7, with TRBD2 matching over 10 bases. The CDR3 totals 15 residues. V lost 3 bases, J lost 2 bases, and 5 bases stayed unmatched. CDR1 and CDR2 (germline): SGDLS, YYNGEE. The CDR3: CASSASGSSPYEQYF. DNA for the CDR3: TGTGCCAGCAGCGCTAGCGGGAGTAGTCCCTACGAGCAGTACTTC.

This chain links TRBV6-5 with TRBJ2-3, with D maybe TRBD1 (6 bases). There are 12 residues in the CDR3. The germline V gene encodes CDR1 MNHEY and CDR2 SVGAGI. Trimming left V 5 bases short and J 3 bases short, with 6 bases between. CDR3 nucleotides: TGTGCCAGCAGTACAGGGACAGATACGCAGTATTTT. Translation gives CASSTGTDTQYF.

The rearrangement uses TRBV10-3 and TRBJ2-2, with 7 bases lining up with TRBD2. Germline CDR1 reads ENHRY; CDR2 reads SYGVKD. This CDR3 comprises 14 residues. V dropped 7 bases and J dropped 1; count of bases not matched to a gene: 3. The CDR3 spells CAIKSGENTGELFF. CDR3 bases: TGTGCCATCAAGAGCGGGGAGAACACCGGGGAGCTGTTTTTT.

The V gene is TRBV7-2, the J gene TRBJ2-5, with D hard to call. The germline V and J ends were trimmed by 2 bases and 3 bases, with 4 bases remaining between them. CDR1 and CDR2 (germline): SGHTA, FQGNSA. The CDR3 extends over 12 amino acids. DNA of the CDR3: TGTGCCAGCAGCTTAATCGAAGAGACCCAGTACTTC. Protein sequence: CASSLIEETQYF.

The chain carries TRBV30 and TRBJ1-2; D not certain. The V gene lost 5 bases and the J gene lost 4 bases, with 8 bases spanning the gap. Germline loops: CDR1 GTSNPN, CDR2 SVGIG (reference sequence). The CDR3 has 11 amino acids. DNA of the CDR3: TGTGCCTGGTACAGCAGCTATGGCTACACCTTC. Translation: CAWYSSYGYTF.

The chain links TRBV6-4 to TRBJ2-3; D call uncertain. CDR1 is MRHNA, CDR2 SNTAGT, per germline. The CDR3 consists of 13 residues. The V end lost 5 bases, the J end lost 5 bases, and 11 bases lay between the germline ends. As DNA, the CDR3 is TGTGCCAGCAGTCTCACTCTCGGAGATACGCAGTATTTT. Its translation is CASSLTLGDTQYF.

The chain has TRBV3-1 (or the pseudogene TRBV3-2) and TRBJ2-1, with a possible D match to TRBD2 (6 bases). The ends were cut back, 6 bases at V and 5 bases at J, with 14 bases in the middle. Germline lookup yields CDR1 LGHDT and CDR2 YNNKEL (reference sequence). The CDR3 length is 14 residues. CDR3 protein: CASRRSEGHNEQFF. The CDR3, as DNA: TGTGCCAGCAGGAGGTCGGAGGGCCACAATGAGCAGTTCTTC.

The rearrangement uses TRBV27 and TRBJ1-2; tentatively, D is TRBD1 (5 bases). This CDR3 comprises 13 residues. V lost 5 bases, J lost 4 bases, and 11 bases lay in between. The germline CDR1 and CDR2 sequences are MNHEY and SMNVEV (reference sequence). CDR3 protein: CASSPGLLYGYTF. The CDR3 bases are TGTGCCAGCAGTCCAGGGCTCCTCTATGGCTACACCTTC.

V usage is TRBV28 and J usage is TRBJ2-4, with unresolved D. Germline-derived CDR1 and CDR2 are MDHEN and SYDVKM. Trimming left V 5 bases short and J 0 bases short, with 11 bases between. The CDR3 extends over 15 amino acids. In nucleotides, the CDR3 is TGTGCCAGCAGTGGCAGGCTGCTAGCCAAAAACATTCAGTACTTC. It translates to CASSGRLLAKNIQYF.

This rearrangement joins TRBV7-3 to TRBJ2-3, with D perhaps matching TRBD1 (6 bases). Germline loops: CDR1 SGHTA, CDR2 FQGTGA. The CDR3 has 16 residues. Trimming cost V 0 bases and J 2 bases, with 12 bases left between them. In nucleotides, the CDR3 is TGTGCCAGCAGCTTAACCCCCAGGGGAGCCACAGATACGCAGTATTTT. This sequence encodes CASSLTPRGATDTQYF.

DNA for the CDR3: TGTGCCAGCAGTCCCCTACAGGGGGTCGCTTTCTTT. Protein sequence: CASSPLQGVAFF. The chain employs TRBV28 and TRBJ1-1; 8 positions agree with TRBD1. Germline V gene sequence: CDR1 MDHEN, CDR2 SYDVKM. Losses at the gene ends were 5 bases for V and 11 bases for J; bases not matched to a gene: 7. The CDR3 is made up of 12 amino acids.

This clone was seen more than once but under ten times. The rearrangement uses TRBV2 and TRBJ1-4, with 7 bases matching TRBD1. V lost 6 bases to trimming and J lost 8 bases; unmatched junction nucleotides: 3. CDR3 length: 12 residues. Per germline, CDR1 SNHLY and CDR2 FYNNEI. The CDR3 sequence is CASRKGQEKLFF. The DNA of the CDR3 is TGTGCCAGCAGGAAGGGACAGGAAAAACTGTTTTTT.

This rearrangement joins TRBV14 to TRBJ1-1; 12 nucleotides agree with TRBD1. Germline lookup yields CDR1 SGHDN and CDR2 FVKESK. CDR3 length: 16 residues. Trimming removed 4 bases from V and 8 bases from J; junction bases left unmatched: 11. The CDR3 protein is CASSLGQGAIWREAFF. The CDR3 bases are TGTGCCAGCAGCCTGGGACAGGGGGCTATATGGCGGGAAGCTTTCTTT.

The CDR3 sequence: CASSPVWQGANTEAFF. In DNA, the CDR3 is TGTGCCAGCAGCCCCGTCTGGCAGGGGGCTAACACTGAAGCTTTCTTT. The rearrangement joins TRBV4-2 to TRBJ1-1; 8 nucleotides match TRBD1. This CDR3 contains 16 residues. Germline V gene lookup returns CDR1 LGHNA and CDR2 YNFKEQ. The V and J ends lost 4 bases and 2 bases, in that order; junction bases with no gene match: 9.

This chain uses TRBV6-5 with TRBJ2-2; 10 bases map to TRBD2. This CDR3 spans 14 amino acids. Losses at the gene ends were 6 bases for V and 6 bases for J; bases not matched to a gene: 4. Germline V gene lookup returns CDR1 MNHEY and CDR2 SVGAGI. DNA for the CDR3: TGTGCCAGCAGCCATGGGACTAGCGCCGGGGAGCTGTTTTTT. Protein product: CASSHGTSAGELFF.

The rearrangement uses TRBV5-1 and TRBJ2-1, with D uncertain. CDR1 SGHRS and CDR2 YFSETQ come from the germline V gene. Between the trimmed V and J ends, which lost 0 bases and 4 bases, there was a span of 5 bases. The CDR3 extends over 13 amino acids. CDR3 protein: CASSLGSYNEQFF. As DNA, the CDR3 is TGCGCCAGCAGCTTGGGTTCTTACAATGAGCAGTTCTTC.

As to this clone: The same CDR3 also results from other DNA sequences found in this sample. V and J are TRBV18 and TRBJ2-2; TRBD2 agrees at 11 bases. After removal of 0 bases from V and 3 bases from J, the junction contained 0 bases not matched to a gene. The CDR3 has 16 residues. Germline CDR1 and CDR2: KGHSH and LQKENI. The CDR3 protein is CASSPPGLADTGELFF. The CDR3 nucleotides are TGTGCCAGCTCACCACCGGGACTAGCGGACACCGGGGAGCTGTTTTTT.

The chain is built from TRBV6-2 or TRBV6-3 and TRBJ1-2; TRBD1 agrees at 7 bases. This CDR3 has 14 amino acids. The junction had 5 bases not matched to a gene; V was cut back by 5 bases and J by 2 bases. Germline V gene sequence: CDR1 MNHEY, CDR2 SVGEGT. Here the CDR3 DNA reads TGTGCCAGCAGTGTTACGACAGGGAACTATGGCTACACCTTC. Translating it yields CASSVTTGNYGYTF.

This clone was detected once. The chain combines TRBV9 with TRBJ2-7, with D possibly matching TRBD2 (6 bases). The CDR3 is 15 amino acids. With 0 bases removed from V and 1 base from J, the gap between germline ends came to 11 bases. Per germline, CDR1 SGDLS and CDR2 YYNGEE. In DNA form, the CDR3 reads TGTGCCAGCAGCGTAGAAGGGACTTCATCCTACGAGCAGTACTTC. This sequence encodes CASSVEGTSSYEQYF.

The V call is TRBV7-9, the J call TRBJ2-7; 13 bases line up with TRBD2. The CDR3 contains 16 residues. Germline loops: CDR1 SEHNR, CDR2 FQNEAQ (reference sequence). The trim removed 1 base at V and 1 base at J, leaving 1 base unmatched. CDR3 residues: CASSLETSGRSYEQYF. CDR3 bases: TGTGCCAGCAGCTTAGAGACTAGCGGGAGGTCCTACGAGCAGTACTTC.

This clone was observed a single time. The chain joins TRBV7-2 to TRBJ1-3, with TRBD1 identical over 10 bases. Germline lookup yields CDR1 SGHTA and CDR2 FQGNSA. The CDR3 contains 16 residues. J lost 4 bases, V lost 5 bases, and 8 bases had no gene match. For the CDR3, the DNA is TGTGCCAGCAGCAGCAGACAGGGGGCCGGAGGAAACACCATATATTTT. Its translation is CASSSRQGAGGNTIYF.

The chain employs TRBV27 and TRBJ2-7, with 10 bases fitting TRBD1. J lost 2 bases, V lost 7 bases, and 8 bases had no gene match. The CDR3 totals 15 residues. Germline CDR1 and CDR2: MNHEY and SMNVEV (reference sequence). CDR3 in DNA: TGTGCCAGCATGCGGCTGGGACAGGGGCCCTACGAGCAGTACTTC. This codes for CASMRLGQGPYEQYF.

The chain recombines TRBV7-8 with TRBJ1-2; D is ambiguous. Germline V gene data show CDR1 as SGHVS and CDR2 as FQNEAQ. Trimming removed 2 bases from V and 0 bases from J, with 4 bases in between. The CDR3 is 13 amino acids. Here the CDR3 DNA reads TGTGCCAGCAGCTTAAGATCTAACTATGGCTACACCTTC. This sequence encodes CASSLRSNYGYTF.

The V and J genes are TRBV7-2 and TRBJ2-6; D is unclear. V was clipped by 3 bases and J by 0 bases, with 15 bases between them. The CDR3 is 18 residues long. Germline CDR1 reads SGHTA; CDR2 reads FQGNSA. CDR3 in DNA: TGTGCCAGCAGCTTGAAGGTTGCCCTCAGCTCTGGGGCCAACGTCCTGACTTTC. Its protein product is CASSLKVALSSGANVLTF. The full variable domain, rest sourced from reference TRBV7-2 and TRBJ2-6, is GAGVSQSPSNKVTEKGKDVELRCDPISGHTALYWYRQSLGQGLEFLIYFQGNSAPDKSGLPSDRFSAERTGGSVSTLTIQRTQQEDSAVYLCASSLKVALSSGANVLTFGAGSRLTVL.